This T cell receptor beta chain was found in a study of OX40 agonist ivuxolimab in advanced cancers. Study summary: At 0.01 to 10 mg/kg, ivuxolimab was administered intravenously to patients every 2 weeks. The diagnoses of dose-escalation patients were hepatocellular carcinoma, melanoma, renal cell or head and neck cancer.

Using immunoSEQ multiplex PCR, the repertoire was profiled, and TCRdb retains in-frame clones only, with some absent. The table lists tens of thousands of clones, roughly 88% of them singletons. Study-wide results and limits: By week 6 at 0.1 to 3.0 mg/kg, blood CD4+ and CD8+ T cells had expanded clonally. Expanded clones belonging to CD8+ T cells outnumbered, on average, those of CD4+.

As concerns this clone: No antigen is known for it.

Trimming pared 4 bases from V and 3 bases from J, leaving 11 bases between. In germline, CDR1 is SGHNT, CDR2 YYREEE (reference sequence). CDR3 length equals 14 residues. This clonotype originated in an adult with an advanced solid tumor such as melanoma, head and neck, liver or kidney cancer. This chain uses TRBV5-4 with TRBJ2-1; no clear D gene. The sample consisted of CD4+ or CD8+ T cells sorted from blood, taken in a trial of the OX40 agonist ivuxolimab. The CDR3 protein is CASSRSGFYNEQFF. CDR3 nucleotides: TGTGCCAGCAGCCGGAGTGGGTTCTACAATGAGCAGTTCTTC.